This is a list of T cell receptor beta chains from one sample in a study of T cells in Graves' hyperthyroidism and ophthalmopathy. MiXCR, run by TCRdb on the multiplex PCR reads, gives a single entry per CDR3 protein. The repertoire holds 500,000 to 650,000 distinct CDR3 sequences, with about 14% as singletons. The sample comprised blood. The source is a woman aged 40 to 55 with Graves' hyperthyroidism. Both conserved end residues are part of each CDR3. D genes are given only for firm matches. Some rows mark clone size as missing; the rest say once, few, many or name a class of expanded clone.

CDR3 protein: CSARDPSGREVQYF
CDR3 DNA: TGCAGTGCTAGAGATCCGAGCGGGAGAGAGGTCCAGTACTTC
D gene: TRBD2
J gene: TRBJ2-5
clone size: many
V gene: TRBV20-1

CDR3 protein: CASSPVNRGNQPQHF
CDR3 DNA: TGTGCCAGCAGCCCAGTCAACAGGGGGAATCAGCCCCAGCATTTT
D gene: TRBD1
J gene: TRBJ1-5
clone size: many
V gene: TRBV12-3/TRBV12-4

CDR3 protein: CASSSQRNTEAFF
CDR3 DNA: TGTGCCAGCAGTTCGCAGAGGAACACTGAAGCTTTCTTT
D gene: NA
J gene: TRBJ1-1
clone size: many
V gene: TRBV11-2

CDR3 protein: CASSLGGRGYEQYF
CDR3 DNA: TGTGCCAGCAGCTTAGGGGGCAGGGGCTACGAGCAGTACTTC
D gene: NA
J gene: TRBJ2-7
clone size: NA
V gene: TRBV13

CDR3 protein: CSARVPALSYEQYF
CDR3 DNA: TGCAGTGCTAGAGTGCCCGCTCTCTCCTACGAGCAGTACTTC
D gene: NA
J gene: TRBJ2-7
clone size: many
V gene: TRBV20-1

CDR3 protein: CSAKRAGLVEAFF
CDR3 DNA: TGCAGTGCTAAGAGAGCCGGGTTGGTTGAAGCTTTCTTT
D gene: NA
J gene: TRBJ1-1
clone size: many
V gene: TRBV20-1

CDR3 protein: CASTPHPGLAADTQYF
CDR3 DNA: TGCGCCAGCACCCCACATCCGGGACTAGCGGCAGATACGCAGTATTTT
D gene: TRBD2
J gene: TRBJ2-3
clone size: many
V gene: TRBV5-1

CDR3 protein: CASSEPERSAGELFF
CDR3 DNA: TGTGCCAGCAGTGAACCCGAGCGTTCGGCCGGGGAGCTGTTTTTT
D gene: NA
J gene: TRBJ2-2
clone size: NA
V gene: TRBV25-1

CDR3 protein: CAWNRDNSNQPQHF
CDR3 DNA: TGTGCCTGGAACCGGGACAATAGCAATCAGCCCCAGCATTTT
D gene: NA
J gene: TRBJ1-5
clone size: NA
V gene: TRBV30

CDR3 protein: CASSVRDRTDTQYF
CDR3 DNA: TGTGCCAGCAGCGTGCGGGACCGCACAGATACGCAGTATTTT
D gene: NA
J gene: TRBJ2-3
clone size: NA
V gene: TRBV9

CDR3 protein: CASNWGGDTEAFF
CDR3 DNA: TGTGCGAGCAATTGGGGTGGGGATACTGAAGCTTTCTTT
D gene: NA
J gene: TRBJ1-1
clone size: many
V gene: TRBV12-3/TRBV12-4

CDR3 protein: CASSQPSNEQYF
CDR3 DNA: TGTGCCAGCAGCCAACCGTCGAACGAGCAGTACTTC
D gene: NA
J gene: TRBJ2-7
clone size: many
V gene: TRBV3-1

CDR3 protein: CASSTDRGVKTGELFF
CDR3 DNA: TGTGCCAGCAGTACGGACAGGGGCGTGAAAACCGGGGAGCTGTTTTTT
D gene: TRBD1
J gene: TRBJ2-2
clone size: many
V gene: TRBV28

CDR3 protein: CASSPGASGIPETQYF
CDR3 DNA: TGTGCCAGCAGCCCGGGTGCTAGCGGAATTCCCGAGACCCAGTACTTC
D gene: TRBD2
J gene: TRBJ2-5
clone size: few
V gene: TRBV9

CDR3 protein: CASSNGLAASSYNEQFF
CDR3 DNA: TGTGCCAGCAGCAACGGACTAGCGGCTAGCTCCTACAATGAGCAGTTCTTC
D gene: TRBD2
J gene: TRBJ2-1
clone size: many
V gene: TRBV7-9

CDR3 protein: CATSDPSGSSYEQYF
CDR3 DNA: TGTGCCACCAGTGATCCTAGCGGGAGCTCCTACGAGCAGTACTTC
D gene: TRBD2
J gene: TRBJ2-7
clone size: many
V gene: TRBV24-1

CDR3 protein: CASSFSPGQETQYF
CDR3 DNA: TGTGCCAGCAGTTTCAGTCCCGGCCAAGAGACCCAGTACTTC
D gene: NA
J gene: TRBJ2-5
clone size: NA
V gene: TRBV12-3/TRBV12-4

CDR3 protein: CASSLLRNEQFF
CDR3 DNA: TGTGCCAGCAGCCTCCTGCGGAATGAGCAGTTCTTC
D gene: NA
J gene: TRBJ2-1
clone size: many
V gene: TRBV5-8

CDR3 protein: CASSLGQGADTGELFF
CDR3 DNA: TGTGCCAGCAGCTTGGGACAGGGGGCTGACACCGGGGAGCTGTTTTTT
D gene: TRBD1
J gene: TRBJ2-2
clone size: many
V gene: TRBV7-2

CDR3 protein: CSARQGAYNEQFF
CDR3 DNA: TGCAGTGCTAGGCAGGGAGCCTACAATGAGCAGTTCTTC
D gene: NA
J gene: TRBJ2-1
clone size: NA
V gene: TRBV20-1

CDR3 protein: CATSGLRVTAPGDRGAWTGELFF
CDR3 DNA: TGTGCCACCAGTGGTTTAAGGGTGACGGCACCAGGCGATCGGGGGGCTTGGACCGGGGAGCTGTTTTTT
D gene: NA
J gene: TRBJ2-2
clone size: few
V gene: TRBV24-1

CDR3 protein: CASKVWEGPSGANVLTF
CDR3 DNA: TGTGCCAGCAAAGTTTGGGAGGGGCCCTCTGGGGCCAACGTCCTGACTTTC
D gene: TRBD2
J gene: TRBJ2-6
clone size: many
V gene: TRBV27

CDR3 protein: CASSLRAGVTGELFF
CDR3 DNA: TGTGCCAGCAGCTTGAGGGCAGGAGTCACCGGGGAGCTGTTTTTT
D gene: NA
J gene: TRBJ2-2
clone size: many
V gene: TRBV7-3

CDR3 protein: CASSYVAGDYNEQFF
CDR3 DNA: TGTGCCAGCAGTTACGTAGCGGGAGACTACAATGAGCAGTTCTTC
D gene: TRBD2
J gene: TRBJ2-1
clone size: many
V gene: TRBV6-6

CDR3 protein: CASSFGTGDLKYF
CDR3 DNA: TGTGCCAGCAGCTTTGGGACAGGGGATCTGAAGTACTTC
D gene: TRBD1
J gene: TRBJ2-7
clone size: many
V gene: TRBV7-2

CDR3 protein: CASSTGRGPHQPQHF
CDR3 DNA: TGTGCCAGCAGTACGGGCCGCGGACCTCATCAGCCCCAGCATTTT
D gene: NA
J gene: TRBJ1-5
clone size: many
V gene: TRBV12-3/TRBV12-4

CDR3 protein: CASSRGGGIYEQYF
CDR3 DNA: TGTGCCAGCAGCCGAGGTGGCGGAATCTACGAGCAGTACTTC
D gene: NA
J gene: TRBJ2-7
clone size: few
V gene: TRBV14

CDR3 protein: CASSIGGYGYTF
CDR3 DNA: TGTGCCAGCAGTATCGGCGGCTATGGCTACACCTTC
D gene: NA
J gene: TRBJ1-2
clone size: many
V gene: TRBV12-3/TRBV12-4

CDR3 protein: CSAKAGGAAGELFF
CDR3 DNA: TGCAGTGCTAAAGCGGGAGGTGCGGCCGGGGAGCTGTTTTTT
D gene: TRBD2
J gene: TRBJ2-2
clone size: many
V gene: TRBV20-1

CDR3 protein: CASSLGLAAYNEQFF
CDR3 DNA: TGCGCCAGCAGCTTGGGACTAGCGGCCTACAATGAGCAGTTCTTC
D gene: TRBD2
J gene: TRBJ2-1
clone size: many
V gene: TRBV5-1

CDR3 protein: CASSQEGGGAVLSYEQYF
CDR3 DNA: TGCGCCAGCAGCCAAGAAGGGGGGGGAGCTGTTCTCTCCTACGAGCAGTACTTC
D gene: NA
J gene: TRBJ2-7
clone size: few
V gene: TRBV4-1

CDR3 protein: CASSLSRDSSSYNEQFF
CDR3 DNA: TGCGCCAGCAGCTTATCGCGGGACTCTAGCTCCTACAATGAGCAGTTCTTC
D gene: NA
J gene: TRBJ2-1
clone size: NA
V gene: TRBV5-1

CDR3 protein: CASVSWDEKLFF
CDR3 DNA: TGTGCCAGCGTCAGTTGGGATGAAAAACTGTTTTTT
D gene: NA
J gene: TRBJ1-4
clone size: many
V gene: TRBV28

CDR3 protein: CASSSRTSGNTDTQYF
CDR3 DNA: TGCGCCAGCAGCTCCCGGACTAGCGGGAACACAGATACGCAGTATTTT
D gene: TRBD2
J gene: TRBJ2-3
clone size: many
V gene: TRBV5-1

CDR3 protein: CASSEQGVGELFF
CDR3 DNA: TGCGCCAGCAGTGAACAGGGGGTCGGGGAGCTGTTTTTT
D gene: TRBD1
J gene: TRBJ2-2
clone size: NA
V gene: TRBV5-1

CDR3 protein: CASSEHGTSGYEQYF
CDR3 DNA: TGTGCCAGCAGCGAACACGGGACTAGCGGTTACGAGCAGTACTTC
D gene: TRBD2
J gene: TRBJ2-7
clone size: many
V gene: TRBV9

CDR3 protein: CASSATPRLQETQYF
CDR3 DNA: TGTGCCAGCAGCGCAACCCCACGGCTCCAAGAGACCCAGTACTTC
D gene: NA
J gene: TRBJ2-5
clone size: NA
V gene: TRBV9

CDR3 protein: CSARTGAHEQYF
CDR3 DNA: TGCAGTGCCCGGACAGGGGCCCACGAGCAGTACTTC
D gene: TRBD1
J gene: TRBJ2-7
clone size: many
V gene: TRBV20-1

CDR3 protein: CASSSFGGPRTGELFF
CDR3 DNA: TGTGCCAGCAGTTCCTTTGGGGGGCCCCGGACCGGGGAGCTGTTTTTT
D gene: NA
J gene: TRBJ2-2
clone size: few
V gene: TRBV28

CDR3 protein: CASSLVPGQGNYEQYF
CDR3 DNA: TGTGCCAGCAGCTTAGTCCCAGGACAGGGAAACTACGAGCAGTACTTC
D gene: TRBD1
J gene: TRBJ2-7
clone size: many
V gene: TRBV7-8

CDR3 protein: CASSPPLEDTQYF
CDR3 DNA: TGTGCCAGCTCACCACCCCTCGAGGATACGCAGTATTTT
D gene: NA
J gene: TRBJ2-3
clone size: NA
V gene: TRBV18

CDR3 protein: CSASSTGGGETQYF
CDR3 DNA: TGCAGTGCTAGCTCAACGGGAGGTGGGGAGACCCAGTACTTC
D gene: TRBD2
J gene: TRBJ2-5
clone size: many
V gene: TRBV20-1

CDR3 protein: CASSLMENTEAFF
CDR3 DNA: TGTGCCAGCAGCTTAATGGAGAACACTGAAGCTTTCTTT
D gene: NA
J gene: TRBJ1-1
clone size: many
V gene: TRBV7-3

CDR3 protein: CASSPGGYGYNEQFF
CDR3 DNA: TGTGCCAGCAGCCCCGGGGGGTACGGTTACAATGAGCAGTTCTTC
D gene: TRBD2
J gene: TRBJ2-1
clone size: few
V gene: TRBV4-2

CDR3 protein: CSAIWGGADTEAFF
CDR3 DNA: TGCAGTGCTATCTGGGGGGGGGCGGACACTGAAGCTTTCTTT
D gene: NA
J gene: TRBJ1-1
clone size: many
V gene: TRBV20-1

CDR3 protein: CASLAAPTPLGSNQPQHF
CDR3 DNA: TGTGCCAGCCTAGCCGCGCCGACCCCACTCGGGAGCAATCAGCCCCAGCATTTT
D gene: NA
J gene: TRBJ1-5
clone size: many
V gene: TRBV2